One and the same sample provided the 14 T cell receptor beta chains below, sequenced in a study of identical twins. One entry per CDR3 protein, called by TCRdb with MiXCR from the 5' RACE reads. The sample shows 300,000 to 400,000 distinct CDR3 sequences, 10% to 15% of them seen only once. In addition, the sample was reused for a study of yellow fever vaccine responses in identical twins.

Sequencing was performed on CD8+ T cells sorted from blood. These receptor sequences come from a woman aged 18-29 years in good health.

This clonotype was seen more than once but under ten times. This chain connects TRBV13 to TRBJ2-7; weak D call: TRBD1 (5 bases). CDR3 length: 13 amino acids. Germline V gene data show CDR1 as PRHDT and CDR2 as FYEKMQ (reference sequence). The germline V and J ends were trimmed by 4 bases and 0 bases, with 7 bases remaining between them. The DNA for the CDR3 is TGTGCCAGCAGCTCGGACAACTCCTACGAGCAGTACTTC. It encodes CASSSDNSYEQYF.

The chain combines TRBV6-5 with TRBJ2-7, with TRBD1 matching 8 bases. The CDR3 runs 15 residues. The germline V gene encodes CDR1 MNHEY and CDR2 SVGAGI. Unmatched junction bases numbered 8, after V lost 5 bases and J lost 2 bases. CDR3: CASSHFMDRAYEQYF. The CDR3 DNA is TGTGCCAGCAGTCACTTCATGGACAGGGCCTACGAGCAGTACTTC.

CDR3 bases: TGTGCCAGCAGTGATCCCGGGACGGGGAAAGAGACCCAGTACTTC. Residues: CASSDPGTGKETQYF. This chain connects TRBV2 to TRBJ2-5; the D call may be TRBD1 or TRBD2 (5 bases each). This CDR3 spans 15 amino acids. The V end lost 3 bases, the J end lost 3 bases, and 14 bases lay between the germline ends. Germline CDR1 and CDR2: SNHLY and FYNNEI. The full variable domain, completed using reference TRBV2 and TRBJ2-5, is EPEVTQTPSHQVTQMGQEVILRCVPISNHLYFYWYRQILGQKVEFLVSFYNNEISEKSEIFDDQFSVERPDGSNFTLKIRSTKLEDSAMYFCASSDPGTGKETQYFGPGTRLLVL.

The V call is TRBV15, the J call TRBJ2-2; D is possibly TRBD1 (7 bases). Trimming stripped 2 bases from V and 7 bases from J, with 17 bases between. Germline CDR1 LNHNV, CDR2 YYDKDF (reference sequence). The CDR3 runs 16 residues. The CDR3 region is CATSRTPGGQSGELFF. The CDR3 DNA sequence: TGTGCCACCAGCAGAACCCCAGGGGGGCAGAGCGGGGAGCTGTTTTTT.

The chain carries TRBV11-1 and TRBJ1-4; 7 nucleotides align to TRBD1. The trim removed 5 bases at V and 1 base at J, leaving 13 bases unmatched. The CDR3 consists of 18 residues. Germline V CDR1 and CDR2: SGHAT, FQDESV (reference sequence). Here the CDR3 reads CASSGDRVKGKTNEKLFF. CDR3 sequence (DNA): TGTGCCAGCAGCGGAGACAGGGTCAAAGGGAAAACTAATGAAAAACTGTTTTTT.

V is TRBV2 and J is TRBJ2-1; 9 bases fit TRBD2. CDR1 is SNHLY and CDR2 is FYNNEI in the germline V gene. V shed 8 bases, J shed 2 bases, and the junction held 7 bases outside the gene matches. This CDR3 is built from 15 residues. CDR3 residues: CASGDTSGPYNEQFF. CDR3 nucleotide sequence: TGTGCCAGCGGGGACACTAGCGGGCCCTACAATGAGCAGTTCTTC.

The chain links TRBV27 to TRBJ2-2; D is undetermined. In germline, CDR1 is MNHEY, CDR2 SMNVEV (reference sequence). The CDR3 sequence is 16 residues long. The germline V and J ends were trimmed by 1 base and 4 bases, with 13 bases remaining between them. The CDR3 is CASSLYPSTATGELFF. Here the CDR3 DNA reads TGTGCCAGCAGTTTATATCCCTCGACTGCCACCGGGGAGCTGTTTTTT.

The gene calls are TRBV29-1 and TRBJ2-3; D possibly corresponds to TRBD2 (6 bases). Germline V lookup: CDR1 SQVTM, CDR2 ANQGSEA. V lost 7 bases to trimming and J lost 0 bases, with 14 bases between them. This CDR3 has 14 amino acids. The CDR3 protein is CSANLEGSTDTQYF. The CDR3 region has the DNA TGCAGCGCCAATTTGGAGGGAAGCACAGATACGCAGTATTTT.

Only a few counts were recorded for this clonotype. The V call is TRBV4-1, the J call TRBJ1-1; D unclear. Trimming left V 2 bases short and J 8 bases short, with 9 bases between. CDR3 size: 12 residues. Germline CDR1 reads MGHRA; CDR2 reads YSYEKL. The CDR3 reads CASSQKNREAFF. The CDR3, as DNA: TGCGCCAGCAGCCAAAAAAACCGGGAAGCTTTCTTT.

This clonotype was seen only a few times. This rearrangement joins TRBV9 to TRBJ2-1; TRBD2 matches 9 bases. CDR1 and CDR2 (germline): SGDLS, YYNGEE. This CDR3 has 16 residues. The V segment lost 0 bases and the J segment 1 base; nucleotides outside the gene matches: 2. The CDR3 loop reads CASSVVAGGSYNEQFF. CDR3 DNA sequence: TGTGCCAGCAGCGTAGTGGCGGGGGGGTCCTACAATGAGCAGTTCTTC. Combining the CDR3 with reference TRBV9 and TRBJ2-1 gives the whole variable domain DSGVTQTPKHLITATGQRVTLRCSPRSGDLSVYWYQQSLDQGLQFLIQYYNGEERAKGNILERFSAQQFPDLHSELNLSSLELGDSALYFCASSVVAGGSYNEQFFGPGTRLTVL.

A few counts support this clonotype. The genes are TRBV11-2 and TRBJ2-1; TRBD2 aligns across 13 bases. Looked up from germline, CDR1 is SGHAT and CDR2 is FQNNGV. The V segment lost 3 bases and the J segment 1 base; nucleotides outside the gene matches: 6. The CDR3 extends over 18 amino acids. DNA of the CDR3: TGTGCCAGCAGCTTGACTAGCGGGAGGCCGCCATCCTACAATGAGCAGTTCTTC. Its translation is CASSLTSGRPPSYNEQFF. The full variable domain, completed using reference TRBV11-2 and TRBJ2-1, is EAGVAQSPRYKIIEKRQSVAFWCNPISGHATLYWYQQILGQGPKLLIQFQNNGVVDDSQLPKDRFSAERLKGVDSTLKIQPAKLEDSAVYLCASSLTSGRPPSYNEQFFGPGTRLTVL.

This clonotype appeared a few times. The chain couples TRBV4-2 to TRBJ1-1; the D is unclear. Trimming left V 0 bases short and J 2 bases short, with 10 bases between. The CDR3 spans 15 residues. In germline, CDR1 is LGHNA, CDR2 YNFKEQ. CDR3 loop: CASSQDIVVNTEAFF. DNA for the CDR3: TGTGCCAGCAGCCAAGATATAGTGGTAAACACTGAAGCTTTCTTT.

This clonotype was seen repeatedly, ten times or more. This chain joins TRBV6-1 and TRBJ1-1; D gene unclear. CDR1 MNHNS and CDR2 SASEGT come from the germline V gene. This CDR3 has 14 residues. V lost 1 base to trimming and J lost 1 base, with 7 bases between them. The chain's CDR3 is CASSEGTENTEAFF. CDR3 DNA sequence: TGTGCCAGCAGTGAAGGAACAGAGAACACTGAAGCTTTCTTT.

The CDR3 sequence: CASSLTLGLAEYNEQFF. The CDR3 nucleotides are TGTGCCAGCAGCTTAACCTTGGGACTAGCGGAGTACAATGAGCAGTTCTTC. The chain recombines TRBV11-2 with TRBJ2-1; 11 bases fit TRBD2. This CDR3 has 17 amino acids. V shed 2 bases, J shed 4 bases, and the junction held 7 bases outside the gene matches. CDR1 is SGHAT and CDR2 is FQNNGV in the germline V gene.